The next 24 T cell receptor beta chains were all read from a single sample in a study of T cells in Graves' hyperthyroidism and ophthalmopathy. The TCR beta CDR3 regions underwent amplification using RNA transcripts as the source. TCR CDR3 regions were first amplified by RT-PCR with HTBI primers. MiXCR, run by TCRdb on the multiplex PCR reads, gives a single entry per CDR3 protein. The profile shows 250,000 to 300,000 distinct CDR3 sequences, around 20% of them singletons. The sequencing input was blood. The receptor set was obtained from a man between 50 and 59 years old with Graves' ophthalmopathy.

The sample holds many counts of this clonotype. This chain connects TRBV2 to TRBJ2-3; no clear D. Trimming took 10 bases from V and 4 from J, leaving 18 bases between them. The CDR3 covers 14 residues. CDR1 and CDR2 from the germline V gene are SNHLY and FYNNEI. The CDR3 loop is CATRPFSGADTQYF. The DNA for the CDR3 is TGTGCCACCCGACCCTTCTCGGGCGCAGATACGCAGTATTTT.

Only one count was recorded for this clonotype. The chain carries TRBV20-1 and TRBJ2-7; 16 bases are shared with TRBD2. V was pared by 3 bases and J by 1 base, with 6 bases of the junction left unmatched. Germline assignment: CDR1 DFQATT and CDR2 SNEGSKA (reference sequence). The CDR3 sequence is 17 residues long. CDR3 protein: CSASGGLAGGPSYEQYF. Here the CDR3 DNA reads TGCAGTGCTAGCGGGGGACTAGCGGGAGGGCCTTCCTACGAGCAGTACTTC.

This clonotype was observed many times. The chain employs TRBV2 and TRBJ2-3, with D tentatively TRBD2 (6 bases). Germline loops: CDR1 SNHLY, CDR2 FYNNEI. Trimming cost V 2 bases and J 0 bases, with 12 bases left between them. CDR3 length: 16 residues. CDR3 coding DNA: TGTGCCAGCAGTGAACAATGGCGGGGAAGCACAGATACGCAGTATTTT. Amino acid sequence: CASSEQWRGSTDTQYF.

This clonotype was counted ten times or more. The chain couples TRBV3-1 to TRBJ2-5; maybe TRBD1 (6 bases). From germline, CDR1 is LGHDT and CDR2 YNNKEL (reference sequence). V dropped 7 bases and J dropped 0 bases, with 15 bases sitting between them. The CDR3 totals 15 residues. The DNA for the CDR3 is TGTGCCAGCACGACCACAGGGTGGTACCAAGAGACCCAGTACTTC. This encodes CASTTTGWYQETQYF.

In this sample, this clonotype turned up a few times. CDR3 amino acids: CASSYSAGIDYGYTF. The DNA for the CDR3 is TGTGCCAGCAGTTACTCGGCAGGGATAGACTATGGCTACACCTTC. The rearrangement links TRBV6-6 to TRBJ1-2; TRBD1 might be the D (5 bases). This CDR3 is built from 15 residues. Germline V gene lookup returns CDR1 MNHNY and CDR2 SVGAGI (reference sequence). Trimming pared 0 bases from V and 3 bases from J, leaving 11 bases between.

Note on this clonotype: This may stem from a read error, because a much larger clone lies one nucleotide away. This chain uses TRBV7-3 with TRBJ1-5; TRBD1 is a possible D gene (5 bases). The ends were cut back, 5 bases at V and 9 bases at J, with 20 bases in the middle. Germline CDR1 reads SGHTA; CDR2 reads FQGTGA. This CDR3 region has 15 residues. CDR3 bases: TGTGCCAGCAGCACCACGGTCCGGGGCTCGGGGCCCCAGCATTTT. This gives the protein CASSTTVRGSGPQHF.

The CDR3 is CASSLADLTGNTIYF. In DNA, the CDR3 is TGTGCCAGCAGCTTGGCAGACCTAACTGGAAACACCATATATTTT. The chain recombines TRBV7-2 with TRBJ1-3; no reliable D call. Trimming took 3 bases from V and 2 from J, leaving 11 bases between them. CDR1 and CDR2 from the germline V gene are SGHTA and FQGNSA. The CDR3 runs to 15 residues.

This clonotype was seen only a few times. The chain is built from TRBV12-3 or TRBV12-4 and TRBJ1-4; 10 bases line up with TRBD1. The CDR3 is made up of 14 amino acids. J lost 8 bases, V lost 6 bases, and 6 bases had no gene match. CDR3 nucleotide sequence: TGTGCCAGCAGGACAGGGGGCGCGAGGGAAAAACTGTTTTTT. Its translation: CASRTGGAREKLFF.

This clonotype has just a few counts. The DNA of the CDR3 is TGTGCCAGCAGCCGCTCAGGGCTAGCGGGACCCACCGGGGAGCTGTTTTTT. It specifies CASSRSGLAGPTGELFF. The chain uses TRBV3-1 and TRBJ2-2; 9 positions match TRBD2. The V gene end was trimmed by 4 bases and the J gene end by 4 bases; junction bases not matched to a gene: 10. The CDR3 has 17 amino acids. Germline CDR1 reads LGHDT; CDR2 reads YNNKEL (reference sequence). The entire variable domain, with the rest obtained from reference TRBV3-1 and TRBJ2-2, is as follows: DTAVSQTPKYLVTQMGNDKSIKCEQNLGHDTMYWYKQDSKKFLKIMFSYNNKELIINETVPNRFSPKSPDKAHLNLHINSLELGDSAVYFCASSRSGLAGPTGELFFGEGSRLTVL.

In this sample, this clonotype turned up many times. The chain is built from TRBV3-1 and TRBJ2-7, with no clear D. The CDR3 consists of 12 residues. The germline V and J ends were trimmed by 2 bases and 3 bases, with 5 bases remaining between them. CDR1 LGHDT and CDR2 YNNKEL come from the germline V gene (reference sequence). DNA for the CDR3: TGTGCCAGCAGCCAACAAGTCTACGAGCAGTACTTC. Its protein is CASSQQVYEQYF.

This clonotype has ten or more counts. This chain uses TRBV11-2 with TRBJ2-1; TRBD2 aligns across 9 bases. With V trimmed by 0 bases and J by 2 bases, 8 bases remained unmatched. This CDR3 spans 18 amino acids. CDR1 and CDR2 (germline): SGHAT, FQNNGV. The CDR3 loop reads CASSLDIISGRPYNEQFF. The CDR3 DNA follows: TGTGCCAGCAGCTTAGATATCATTAGCGGGAGACCCTACAATGAGCAGTTCTTC.

This sequence joins TRBV4-1 and TRBJ2-3; 9 nucleotides align to TRBD2. Losses at the gene ends were 1 base for V and 6 bases for J; bases not matched to a gene: 8. Germline V gene sequence: CDR1 MGHRA, CDR2 YSYEKL. The CDR3 consists of 16 residues. CDR3 in DNA: TGCGCCAGCAGCCAAGTGCCAGCGGGAGGTTACGATACGCAGTATTTT. This gives the protein CASSQVPAGGYDTQYF.

J is TRBJ2-5 and V is TRBV6-1; a possible D gene is TRBD1 (6 bases). V lost 7 bases, J lost 5 bases, and 20 bases lay in between. CDR3 length: 15 amino acids. Germline lookup yields CDR1 MNHNS and CDR2 SASEGT. The CDR3, as DNA: TGTGCCAGCAACAGGGACCCAGGAGGTTTGGAGACCCAGTACTTC. Translation gives CASNRDPGGLETQYF.

In its sample, this clonotype was seen many times. This chain connects TRBV2 to TRBJ1-1; 9 nucleotides match TRBD1. Germline V gene data show CDR1 as SNHLY and CDR2 as FYNNEI. The CDR3 loop spans 15 amino acids. V was pared by 4 bases and J by 7 bases, with 10 bases of the junction left unmatched. This CDR3 is CASSGAGDRAGEAFF. CDR3 nucleotides: TGTGCCAGCAGTGGGGCGGGGGACAGGGCGGGTGAAGCTTTCTTT.

There are many counts of this clonotype. The rearrangement links TRBV11-1 to TRBJ1-2; no clear D gene. Trimming stripped 4 bases from V and 4 bases from J, with 7 bases between. The CDR3 runs to 12 residues. Germline-derived CDR1 and CDR2 are SGHAT and FQDESV (reference sequence). CDR3 in amino acids: CASSSRAYGYTF. DNA of the CDR3: TGTGCCAGCAGCTCGCGGGCCTATGGCTACACCTTC.

This clonotype occurred a few times. The gene calls are TRBV4-1 and TRBJ2-2, with 8 bases fitting TRBD2. The CDR3 is made up of 20 amino acids. The germline gives CDR1 MGHRA, CDR2 YSYEKL. V was clipped by 0 bases and J by 0 bases; unmatched bases: 12. The CDR3 DNA is TGCGCCAGCAGCCAAGATGCGGTAGCGGGGTCTTTCGCGAACACCGGGGAGCTGTTTTTT. It translates to CASSQDAVAGSFANTGELFF.

This clonotype was found many times. The chain employs TRBV24-1 and TRBJ1-2; TRBD1 aligns across 8 bases. Germline CDR1 and CDR2: KGHDR and SFDVKD. The CDR3 runs to 13 residues. Trimming took 7 bases from V and 3 from J; bases not matched to a gene: 3. CDR3 nucleotides: TGTGCCACCAGACCGACAGGGGACTATGGCTACACCTTC. Translating it yields CATRPTGDYGYTF.

The rearrangement joins TRBV29-1 to TRBJ1-2; TRBD1 agrees at 7 bases. The CDR3 spans 14 residues. Germline CDR1 SQVTM, CDR2 ANQGSEA. The junction had 10 bases not matched to a gene; V was cut back by 7 bases and J by 2 bases. The CDR3 DNA follows: TGCAGCGCTTCCTCAGGGGGACTGAACTATGGCTACACCTTC. This gives the protein CSASSGGLNYGYTF.

A few counts support this clonotype. The V gene is TRBV12-3 or TRBV12-4, the J gene TRBJ2-7; D could derive from TRBD1 or TRBD2 (5 bases each). Deletions cut 3 bases from V and 5 bases from J, with 14 bases between. This CDR3 region has 14 residues. The CDR3 coding sequence is TGTGCCAGCAGTTTCCAGGGAGATGAGGACGAGCAGTACTTC. Protein: CASSFQGDEDEQYF.

The gene calls are TRBV4-1 and TRBJ2-7; 11 bases line up with TRBD2. CDR1 is MGHRA and CDR2 is YSYEKL in the germline V gene. The CDR3 runs 18 residues. The V segment lost 6 bases and the J segment 2 bases; nucleotides outside the gene matches: 15. The CDR3 coding sequence is TGCGCCAGCAGACCCCGGACCACTAGCGGGAGTGCCCCCTACGAGCAGTACTTC. It specifies CASRPRTTSGSAPYEQYF.

This clonotype was recorded at least ten times. The rearrangement links TRBV20-1 to TRBJ2-3; 8 bases line up with TRBD2. Germline V gene sequence: CDR1 DFQATT, CDR2 SNEGSKA (reference sequence). This CDR3 region has 14 residues. The junction had 4 bases not matched to a gene; V was cut back by 0 bases and J by 5 bases. CDR3 DNA: TGCAGTGCTAGAGAAGGACTAGCCCTAGATACGCAGTATTTT. Protein: CSAREGLALDTQYF.

This clonotype was counted many times. The chain recombines TRBV24-1 with TRBJ2-7, with D tentatively TRBD1 or TRBD2 (5 bases each). The V gene lost 9 bases and the J gene lost 0 bases, with 14 bases spanning the gap. CDR1 is KGHDR and CDR2 is SFDVKD in the germline V gene. CDR3 length equals 14 residues. The CDR3 sequence: CATVWDRSSYEQYF. CDR3 bases: TGTGCCACCGTCTGGGACCGCAGCTCCTACGAGCAGTACTTC.

This clonotype came up a few times. The chain has TRBV6-1 and TRBJ1-6; TRBD1 aligns across 10 bases. Trimming at V came to 10 bases and at J to 6 bases, leaving 18 bases not matched to a gene. Germline V gives CDR1 MNHNS, CDR2 SASEGT. The CDR3 has 18 residues. CDR3 bases: TGTGCCACCTATCCGGGACAGGGGAGGCAAAGGGGTAATTCACCCCTCCACTTT. Protein sequence: CATYPGQGRQRGNSPLHF.

The gene calls are TRBV6-1 and TRBJ2-7, with D possibly called TRBD1 or TRBD2 (6 bases each). V was pared by 4 bases and J by 3 bases, with 13 bases between. This CDR3 is built from 14 residues. Germline V gives CDR1 MNHNS, CDR2 SASEGT. The CDR3 is CASSVRGQLYEQYF. CDR3 in DNA: TGTGCCAGCAGTGTGCGGGGACAACTCTACGAGCAGTACTTC.